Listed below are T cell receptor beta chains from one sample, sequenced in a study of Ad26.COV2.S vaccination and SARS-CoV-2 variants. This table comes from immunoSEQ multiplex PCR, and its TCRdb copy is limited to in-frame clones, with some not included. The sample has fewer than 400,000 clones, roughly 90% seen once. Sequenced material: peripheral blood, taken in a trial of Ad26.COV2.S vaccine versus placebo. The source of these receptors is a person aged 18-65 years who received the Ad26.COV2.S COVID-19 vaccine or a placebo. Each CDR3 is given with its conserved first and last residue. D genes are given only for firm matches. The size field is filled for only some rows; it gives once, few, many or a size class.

TGTGCCAGCGTTGCCTCGGGACAGTATCAAGAGACCCAGTACTTC CASVASGQYQETQYF TRBJ2-5 TRBV6-5 - TRBD1
TGTGCCAGCAGCGTACAGCGGGACACTGAAGCTTTCTTT CASSVQRDTEAFF TRBJ1-1 TRBV13 - -
TGTGCCAGCAGTCTCGGACTAGCGGGGATCGGGGAGCTGTTTTTT CASSLGLAGIGELFF TRBJ2-2 TRBV6-2/TRBV6-3 - TRBD2
TGCAGCGTTGAAGATAGCGGAGCCTGGGACTTC CSVEDSGAWDF TRBJ2-5 TRBV29-1 - -
TGTGCCAGCAGCCTCACCGGCGGGGGCCCCCCTCAGCCCCAGCATTTT CASSLTGGGPPQPQHF TRBJ1-5 TRBV7-9 - -
TGTGCCAGCAGCTTACAGGGTTCCCTGATCTATGGCTACACCTTC CASSLQGSLIYGYTF TRBJ1-2 TRBV27 - -
TGTGCCAGCAGCTTCTACCCCATCGGGACAGGGGACACTGAAGCTTTCTTT CASSFYPIGTGDTEAFF TRBJ1-1 TRBV7-3 - TRBD1
TGTGCCAGCAGTTATTACGGGGCAGAAGAAGCTTTCTTT CASSYYGAEEAFF TRBJ1-1 TRBV6-5 - -
TGTGCCAGCACCTCGGGGAAGGGGGCTTTCTTT CASTSGKGAFF TRBJ1-1 TRBV12-3/TRBV12-4 few -
TGCGCCAGCAGTGACCAGCCGGGACTAGCCTACGAGCAGTACTTC CASSDQPGLAYEQYF TRBJ2-7 TRBV10-2 - TRBD2
TGTGCCTGGGCAGAGGGAGTCCACAATGAGCAGTTCTTC CAWAEGVHNEQFF TRBJ2-1 TRBV30 - -
TGTGCCAGCAGCCAAGATCTCGGAAACTTAAATTCACCCCTCCACTTT CASSQDLGNLNSPLHF TRBJ1-6 TRBV3-1/TRBV3-2 - -
TGTGCCACCAGTGATTTTATGGAAGAGACCCAGTACTTC CATSDFMEETQYF TRBJ2-5 TRBV24-1 - -
TGTGCCAGTAGTATGCGCAGCTATGGCTACACCTTC CASSMRSYGYTF TRBJ1-2 TRBV19 - -
TGTGCCAGCAGTTACTCTTGGGACCCGGGGGTCGGAGCTTTCTTT CASSYSWDPGVGAFF TRBJ1-1 TRBV6-5 - -
TGTGCCAGCAGCTTGTCCCCGGCCAATGAGCAGTTCTTC CASSLSPANEQFF TRBJ2-1 TRBV5-6 - -
TGCGCCAGCAGCCAAGAGGAAGGGTATAATGAGCAGTTCTTC CASSQEEGYNEQFF TRBJ2-1 TRBV4-3 - -
TGTGCCATCAGTGGGAAAAGGGGGAAGGAGGCCTACGAGCAGTACTTC CAISGKRGKEAYEQYF TRBJ2-7 TRBV10-3 - -
TGTGCCAGCAGTATGGACCCTAACTATGGCTACACCTTC CASSMDPNYGYTF TRBJ1-2 TRBV2 - -
TGTGCCAGCAGTTTACCAGGGGGCCACTACGAGCAGTACTTC CASSLPGGHYEQYF TRBJ2-7 TRBV28 - TRBD1
TGTGCCAGCAGTTACTCCGGGCAGGGCCCGACCTACGAGCAGTACTTC CASSYSGQGPTYEQYF TRBJ2-7 TRBV6-2/TRBV6-3 - -
TGTGCCAGCAGTGAATACGATGTGAAACTGTTTTTT CASSEYDVKLFF TRBJ1-4 TRBV25-1 - -
TGTGCCAGCAGCCTTGACACCTTCTCTGGAAACACCATATATTTT CASSLDTFSGNTIYF TRBJ1-3 TRBV3-1/TRBV3-2 - -
TGTGCCAGCAGTGAGAGGGGGGCCTACGACGAGCAGTACTTC CASSERGAYDEQYF TRBJ2-7 TRBV6-1 once -
TGTGCCAGCAGCCAATGGCTAGCGGGGGGCCAAGAGACCCAGTACTTC CASSQWLAGGQETQYF TRBJ2-5 TRBV3-1/TRBV3-2 once TRBD2
TGTGCCAGTAGTTGGCCAGCACCTTATGGCTACACCTTC CASSWPAPYGYTF TRBJ1-2 TRBV19 - -
TGTGCCAGCAGCGTACATACAGGGGCAAAAAACACCATATATTTT CASSVHTGAKNTIYF TRBJ1-3 TRBV9 - TRBD1
TGTGCCAGCAGCCCGGGGCGGAACTATGGCTACACCTTC CASSPGRNYGYTF TRBJ1-2 TRBV7-2 few -
TGTGCCAGCAGATCCTACAATGAGCAGTTCTTC CASRSYNEQFF TRBJ2-1 TRBV11-3 - -
TGCGCCAGCAGCCAAGATTGGGGCAACAATGAGCAGTTCTTC CASSQDWGNNEQFF TRBJ2-1 TRBV4-3 - -
TGTGCCATCAGTGAGAGGAGCAGGGGGCGCGGACAGCCCCAGCATTTT CAISERSRGRGQPQHF TRBJ1-5 TRBV10-3 - TRBD1
TGTGCCAGCAGCGTCGAGGCACCCAGGGAGGATACGCAGTATTTT CASSVEAPREDTQYF TRBJ2-3 TRBV9 - -
TGCGCCAGCAGCCAAGTGAAAACTCCTGGGGCCAACGTCCTGACTTTC CASSQVKTPGANVLTF TRBJ2-6 TRBV4-3 - -
TGTGCCAGCAGCTTGGAAGGCAGGGGGGGAAAACTGTTTTTT CASSLEGRGGKLFF TRBJ1-4 TRBV5-6 - TRBD1
TGTGCCAGCAGCTCACTCGGCCCCGGGACAGGGGGCATAGAACTGTTTTTT CASSSLGPGTGGIELFF TRBJ1-4 TRBV7-2 once TRBD1
TGTGCCAGCAGCTTAGACCTGGACTATAATTCACCCCTCCACTTT CASSLDLDYNSPLHF TRBJ1-6 TRBV7-6 - -
TGTGCCAGCAGCTTAGGTGTGGTGGGGGGCACAGATACGCAGTATTTT CASSLGVVGGTDTQYF TRBJ2-3 TRBV7-6 - -
TGCAGCGTTCGGGCAGCTGACACAGATACGCAGTATTTT CSVRAADTDTQYF TRBJ2-3 TRBV29-1 once -
TGTGCCAGCAGTGAGGTATGGGACCGAAGGAACACCGGGGAGCTGTTTTTT CASSEVWDRRNTGELFF TRBJ2-2 TRBV2 - -
TGTGCCAGCAGTTTCGGGTTGAACACTGAAGCTTTCTTT CASSFGLNTEAFF TRBJ1-1 TRBV27 - -